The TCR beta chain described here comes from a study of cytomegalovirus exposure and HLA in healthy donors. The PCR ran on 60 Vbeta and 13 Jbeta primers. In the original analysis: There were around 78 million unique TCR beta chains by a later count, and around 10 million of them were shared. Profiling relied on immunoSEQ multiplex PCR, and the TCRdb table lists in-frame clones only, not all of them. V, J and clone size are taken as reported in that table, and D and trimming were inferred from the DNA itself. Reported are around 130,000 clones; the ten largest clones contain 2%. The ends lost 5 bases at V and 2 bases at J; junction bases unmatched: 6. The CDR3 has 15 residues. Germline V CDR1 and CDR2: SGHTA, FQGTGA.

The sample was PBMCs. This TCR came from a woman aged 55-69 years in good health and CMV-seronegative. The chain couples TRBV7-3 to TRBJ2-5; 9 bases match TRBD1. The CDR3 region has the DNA TGTGCCAGCAGCGCCATCGGGACAGGGCAAGAGACCCAGTACTTC. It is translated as CASSAIGTGQETQYF.